The subject of this entry is one TCR beta chain. The sample is drawn from a study of blood T cell repertoires in COVID-19. Profiling relied on immunoSEQ multiplex PCR, and the TCRdb table lists in-frame clones only, not all of them. The repertoire holds approximately 300,000 clones, 75% to 90% seen once, with under 2% in the top ten. Germline-derived CDR1 and CDR2 are GTSNPN and SVGIG (reference sequence). This CDR3 contains 12 residues. Losses at the gene ends were 1 base for V and 12 bases for J; bases not matched to a gene: 6. The TCR comes from a woman aged 25 to 39 who had been exposed to COVID-19. The V gene is TRBV30, the J gene TRBJ2-1; 7 bases align to TRBD2. The source material was PBMCs or T cells enriched from blood (not recorded which). DNA of the CDR3: TGTGCCTGGAGTGACCTAGCGGAGGGGCAGTTCTTC. This translates into CAWSDLAEGQFF. The whole variable domain, filled in from reference TRBV30 and TRBJ2-1, reads SQTIHQWPATLVQPVGSPLSLECTVEGTSNPNLYWYRQAAGRGLQLLFYSVGIGQISSEVPQNLSASRPQDRQFILSSKKLLLSDSGFYLCAWSDLAEGQFFGPGTRLTVL.